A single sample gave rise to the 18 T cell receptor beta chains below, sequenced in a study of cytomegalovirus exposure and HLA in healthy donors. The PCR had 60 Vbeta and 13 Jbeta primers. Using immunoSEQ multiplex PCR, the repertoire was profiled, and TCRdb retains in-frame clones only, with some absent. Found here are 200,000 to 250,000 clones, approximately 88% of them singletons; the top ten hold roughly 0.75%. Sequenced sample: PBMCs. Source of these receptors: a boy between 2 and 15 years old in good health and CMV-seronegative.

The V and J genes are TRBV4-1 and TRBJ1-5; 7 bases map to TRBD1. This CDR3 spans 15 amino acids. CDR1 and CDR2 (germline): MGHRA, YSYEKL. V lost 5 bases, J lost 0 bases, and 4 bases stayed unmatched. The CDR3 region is CASSRQGDSNQPQHF. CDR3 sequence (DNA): TGCGCCAGCAGCAGACAGGGAGATAGCAATCAGCCCCAGCATTTT.

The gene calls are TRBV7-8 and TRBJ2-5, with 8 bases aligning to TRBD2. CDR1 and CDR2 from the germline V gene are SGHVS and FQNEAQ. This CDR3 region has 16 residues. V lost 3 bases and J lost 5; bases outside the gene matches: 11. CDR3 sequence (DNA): TGTGCCAGCAGCTTTCCTCCGGGAGGGATCCAGGAGACCCAGTACTTC. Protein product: CASSFPPGGIQETQYF.

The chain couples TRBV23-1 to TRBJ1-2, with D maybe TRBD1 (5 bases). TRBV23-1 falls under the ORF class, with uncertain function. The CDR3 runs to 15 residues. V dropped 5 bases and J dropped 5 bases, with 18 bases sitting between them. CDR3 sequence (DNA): TGCGCCAGCAGTGAAGGGACTCGAGCCAGATATGGCTACACCTTC. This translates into CASSEGTRARYGYTF.

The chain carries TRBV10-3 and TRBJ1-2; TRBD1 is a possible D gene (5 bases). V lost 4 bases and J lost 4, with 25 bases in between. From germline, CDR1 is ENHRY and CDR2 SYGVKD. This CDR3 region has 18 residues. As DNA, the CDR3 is TGTGCCATCAGTGTGACGATTGGGAACGGGCCCAGGGCCTATGGCTACACCTTC. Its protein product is CAISVTIGNGPRAYGYTF.

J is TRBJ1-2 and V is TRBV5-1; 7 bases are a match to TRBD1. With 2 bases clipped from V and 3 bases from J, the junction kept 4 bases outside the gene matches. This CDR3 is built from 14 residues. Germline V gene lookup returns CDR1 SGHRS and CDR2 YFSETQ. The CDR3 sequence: CASSLGGTDYGYTF. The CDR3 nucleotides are TGCGCCAGCAGCTTAGGGGGGACAGACTATGGCTACACCTTC.

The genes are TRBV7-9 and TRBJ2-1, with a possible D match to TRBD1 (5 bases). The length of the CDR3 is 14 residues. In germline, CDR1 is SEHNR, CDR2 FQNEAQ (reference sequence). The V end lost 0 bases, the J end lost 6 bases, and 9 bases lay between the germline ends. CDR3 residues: CASSLALRGNEQFF. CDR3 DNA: TGTGCCAGCAGCTTAGCCCTTAGGGGCAATGAGCAGTTCTTC.

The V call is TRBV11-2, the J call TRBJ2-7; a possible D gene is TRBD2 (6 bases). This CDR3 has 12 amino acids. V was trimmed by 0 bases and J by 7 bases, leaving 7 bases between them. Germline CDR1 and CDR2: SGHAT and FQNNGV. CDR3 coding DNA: TGTGCCAGCAGCTTAGATCGGGGGGAGCAGTACTTC. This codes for CASSLDRGEQYF.

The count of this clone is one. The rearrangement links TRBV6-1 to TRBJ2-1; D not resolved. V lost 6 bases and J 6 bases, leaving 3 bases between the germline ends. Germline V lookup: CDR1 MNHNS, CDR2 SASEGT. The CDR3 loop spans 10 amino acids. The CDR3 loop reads CASSLNEQFF. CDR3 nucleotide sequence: TGTGCCAGCAGCCTCAATGAGCAGTTCTTC.

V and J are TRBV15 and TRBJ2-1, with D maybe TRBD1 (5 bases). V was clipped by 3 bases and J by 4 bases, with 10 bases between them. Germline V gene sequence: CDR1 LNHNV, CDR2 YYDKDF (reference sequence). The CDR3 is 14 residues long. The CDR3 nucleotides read TGTGCCACCAGCAGGGACATAGGGTACAATGAGCAGTTCTTC. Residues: CATSRDIGYNEQFF.

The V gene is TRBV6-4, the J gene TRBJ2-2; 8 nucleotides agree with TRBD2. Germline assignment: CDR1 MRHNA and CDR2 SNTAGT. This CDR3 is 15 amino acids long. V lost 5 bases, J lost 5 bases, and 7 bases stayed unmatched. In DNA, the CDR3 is TGTGCCAGCAGTTCCGGGGGGGCCTGGACCGGGGAGCTGTTTTTT. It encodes CASSSGGAWTGELFF.

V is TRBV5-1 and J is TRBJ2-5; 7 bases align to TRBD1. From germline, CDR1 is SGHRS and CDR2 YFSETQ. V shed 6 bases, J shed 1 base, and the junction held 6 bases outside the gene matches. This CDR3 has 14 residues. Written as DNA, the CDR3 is TGCGCCAGCACCACGGACAGGCGCCAAGAGACCCAGTACTTC. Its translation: CASTTDRRQETQYF.

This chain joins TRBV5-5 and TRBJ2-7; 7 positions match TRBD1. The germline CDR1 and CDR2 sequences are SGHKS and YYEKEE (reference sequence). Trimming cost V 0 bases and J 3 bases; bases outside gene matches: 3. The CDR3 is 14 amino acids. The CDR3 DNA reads TGTGCCAGCAGCTTGGAGGGGGCGGACTACGAGCAGTACTTC. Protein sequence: CASSLEGADYEQYF.

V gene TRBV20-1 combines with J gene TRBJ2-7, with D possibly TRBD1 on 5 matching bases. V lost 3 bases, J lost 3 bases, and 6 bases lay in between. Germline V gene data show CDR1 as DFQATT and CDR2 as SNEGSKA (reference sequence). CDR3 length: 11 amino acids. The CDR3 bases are TGCAGTGCTAGGGACAACTACGAGCAGTACTTC. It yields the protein CSARDNYEQYF.

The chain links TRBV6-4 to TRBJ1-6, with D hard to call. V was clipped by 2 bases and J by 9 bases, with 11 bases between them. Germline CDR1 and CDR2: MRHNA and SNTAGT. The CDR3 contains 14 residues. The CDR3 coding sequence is TGTGCCAGCAGTGACACGCCAAAGAGTTCACCCCTCCACTTT. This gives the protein CASSDTPKSSPLHF.

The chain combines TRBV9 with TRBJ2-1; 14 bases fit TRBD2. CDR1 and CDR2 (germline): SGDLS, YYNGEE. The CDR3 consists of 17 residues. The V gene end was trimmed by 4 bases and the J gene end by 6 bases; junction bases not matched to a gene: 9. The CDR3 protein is CASSTGTSGGQFNEQFF. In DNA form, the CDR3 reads TGTGCCAGCAGCACTGGGACTAGCGGGGGACAATTCAATGAGCAGTTCTTC.

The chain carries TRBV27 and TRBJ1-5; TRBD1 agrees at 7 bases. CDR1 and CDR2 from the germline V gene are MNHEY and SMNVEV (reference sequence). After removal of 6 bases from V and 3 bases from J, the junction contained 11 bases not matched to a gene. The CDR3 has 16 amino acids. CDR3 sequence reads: CASSPTTGAHNQPQHF. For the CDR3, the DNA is TGTGCCAGCAGCCCTACTACAGGGGCTCACAATCAGCCCCAGCATTTT.

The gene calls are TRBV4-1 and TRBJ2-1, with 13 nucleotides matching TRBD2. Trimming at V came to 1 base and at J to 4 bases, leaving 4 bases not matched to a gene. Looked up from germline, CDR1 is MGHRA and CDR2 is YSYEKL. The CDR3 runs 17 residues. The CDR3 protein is CASSQVGGLAGYNEQFF. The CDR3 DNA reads TGCGCCAGCAGCCAAGTGGGGGGACTAGCGGGGTACAATGAGCAGTTCTTC.

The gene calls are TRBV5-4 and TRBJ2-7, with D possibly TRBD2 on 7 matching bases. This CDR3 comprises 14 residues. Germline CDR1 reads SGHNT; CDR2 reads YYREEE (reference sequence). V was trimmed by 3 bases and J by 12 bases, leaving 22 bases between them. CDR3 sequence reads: CASSSGEGGRNPYF. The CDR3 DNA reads TGTGCCAGCAGCTCTGGAGAGGGGGGGCGGAATCCGTACTTC.